This passage covers 12 T cell receptor beta chains from one sample sequenced in a study of identical twins. MiXCR, applied by TCRdb to the 5' RACE reads, yields one record per CDR3 protein. This repertoire shows some 250,000 distinct CDR3 sequences, roughly an eighth found once; its top ten account for roughly 4%. Another study also made use of these data, one on yellow fever vaccine responses in identical twins.

Sequencing was performed on memory (CD45RO+) T cells sorted from blood. All receptors come from a woman between 18 and 29 years old in good health.

This clonotype was detected only a few times. The rearrangement links TRBV5-6 to TRBJ2-7, with 7 bases fitting TRBD2. The J segment lost 2 bases and the V segment lost 4 bases, leaving 6 bases of the junction unmatched. Per the germline V gene, CDR1 is SGHDT and CDR2 is YYEEEE. The CDR3 is 14 amino acids. In DNA, the CDR3 is TGTGCCAGCAGCCCGGGCGGGAGCCCCTACGAGCAGTACTTC. This gives the protein CASSPGGSPYEQYF. Variable domain in full (rest from reference TRBV5-6 and TRBJ2-7): DAGVTQSPTHLIKTRGQQVTLRCSPKSGHDTVSWYQQALGQGPQFIFQYYEEEERQRGNFPDRFSGHQFPNYSSELNVNALLLGDSALYLCASSPGGSPYEQYFGPGTRLTVT.

This clonotype appeared many times. The genes are TRBV7-8 and TRBJ2-3; 7 positions agree with TRBD2. Germline V CDR1 and CDR2: SGHVS, FQNEAQ. The CDR3 sequence is 16 residues long. The junction had 4 bases not matched to a gene; V was cut back by 1 base and J by 0 bases. The CDR3 here is CASSLGWRGSTDTQYF. CDR3 sequence (DNA): TGTGCCAGCAGCTTAGGGTGGCGGGGGAGCACAGATACGCAGTATTTT. Full variable domain (remainder filled in from reference TRBV7-8 and TRBJ2-3): GAGVSQSPRYKVAKRGQDVALRCDPISGHVSLFWYQQALGQGPEFLTYFQNEAQLDKSGLPSDRFFAERPEGSVSTLKIQRTQQEDSAVYLCASSLGWRGSTDTQYFGPGTRLTVL.

This clonotype was counted only a few times. The gene calls are TRBV7-2 and TRBJ2-2; 12 positions agree with TRBD2. The CDR3 has 15 amino acids. With V trimmed by 5 bases and J by 6 bases, 4 bases remained unmatched. CDR1 is SGHTA, CDR2 FQGNSA, per germline. CDR3: CASSRRLAGAGELFF. CDR3 nucleotides: TGTGCCAGCAGCCGTAGACTAGCGGGAGCCGGGGAGCTGTTTTTT.

The sample holds many counts of this clonotype. This sequence joins TRBV7-2 and TRBJ2-3, with TRBD1 matching over 12 bases. CDR3 size: 16 residues. V trimming: 5 bases; J trimming: 5 bases; junction bases outside the gene matches: 8. Germline V gives CDR1 SGHTA, CDR2 FQGNSA. The DNA of the CDR3 is TGTGCCAGCAGCATAACCGGGACAGGGGGCAGAGATACGCAGTATTTT. As protein: CASSITGTGGRDTQYF.

Of note for this clonotype: A junction end diverges from the germline sequence, so it may reflect a read error. The chain employs TRBV30 and TRBJ2-1; possibly TRBD1 or TRBD2 for D (6 bases each). Germline loops: CDR1 GTSNPN, CDR2 SVGIG (reference sequence). The CDR3 is made up of 15 amino acids. Here the CDR3 reads CAWSVSRGAYNEQFF. DNA of the CDR3: TGTGCTTGGAGTGTATCAAGGGGGGCCTACAATGAGCAGTTCTTC.

This clonotype was seen more than once but under ten times. The chain combines TRBV6-2 or TRBV6-3 with TRBJ2-1, with 10 bases matching TRBD2. This CDR3 region has 16 residues. V was clipped by 6 bases and J by 7 bases; unmatched bases: 12. Germline-derived CDR1 and CDR2 are MNHEY and SVGEGT. The CDR3 region is CASSPRTSGRRNEQFF. In DNA, the CDR3 is TGTGCCAGCAGCCCTCGGACTAGCGGCCGTAGGAATGAGCAGTTCTTC.

This clonotype was counted between two and nine times. V and J are TRBV4-3 and TRBJ1-2, with TRBD1 matching 7 bases. Looked up from germline, CDR1 is LGHNA and CDR2 is YSLEER. CDR3 length equals 15 residues. V lost 1 base to trimming and J lost 2 bases; unmatched junction nucleotides: 4. CDR3 sequence: CASSQVLQGNYGYTF. The CDR3 DNA is TGCGCCAGCAGCCAAGTATTACAGGGGAACTATGGCTACACCTTC.

This clonotype has at least ten counts. V and J are TRBV4-2 and TRBJ2-1, with 9 bases identical to TRBD1. The CDR3 runs 16 residues. Germline V gene sequence: CDR1 LGHNA, CDR2 YNFKEQ. V lost 5 bases, J lost 5 bases, and 10 bases stayed unmatched. The CDR3 nucleotides are TGTGCCAGCAGCGCACGCGGGACAGGGAGAAACAATGAGCAGTTCTTC. This gives the protein CASSARGTGRNNEQFF.

The sample holds a few counts of this clonotype. The chain combines TRBV5-1 with TRBJ1-6; maybe TRBD1 (5 bases). Trimming cost V 2 bases and J 7 bases, with 16 bases left between them. The CDR3 has 16 amino acids. Germline V lookup: CDR1 SGHRS, CDR2 YFSETQ. The DNA for the CDR3 is TGCGCCAGCAGCTTCTGGGGGGGGGAGTCCAATTCACCCCTCCACTTT. Its protein is CASSFWGGESNSPLHF.

This clonotype has more than one count but fewer than ten. The chain couples TRBV14 to TRBJ2-1; no firm D call. CDR3 size: 16 residues. Trimming took off 1 base at V and 0 bases at J, with 10 bases between the two ends. The germline V gene has CDR1 SGHDN and CDR2 FVKESK. The CDR3, as DNA: TGTGCCAGCAGCCAAGGCACCCCCAGCTCCTACAATGAGCAGTTCTTC. This sequence encodes CASSQGTPSSYNEQFF.

This clonotype was detected a few times. The chain carries TRBV19 and TRBJ2-3; 7 bases fit TRBD2. The CDR3 has 14 amino acids. V trimming: 6 bases; J trimming: 0 bases; junction bases outside the gene matches: 3. The V gene's germline CDR1 is LNHDA and CDR2 SQIVND (reference sequence). The CDR3 reads CASRGAGSTDTQYF. DNA of the CDR3: TGTGCCAGTAGGGGAGCGGGGAGCACAGATACGCAGTATTTT.

This clonotype occurred a few times. The chain has TRBV27 and TRBJ2-7, with 8 bases matching TRBD1. CDR1 and CDR2 (germline): MNHEY, SMNVEV (reference sequence). Unmatched junction bases numbered 9, after V lost 6 bases and J lost 5 bases. The CDR3 is 14 amino acids. CDR3 bases: TGTGCCAGCAGCCTGACAGGGGTGGCGGACGAGCAGTACTTC. Translating it yields CASSLTGVADEQYF.